This is a list of T cell receptor beta chains from one sample in a study of shared clonotypes between healthy human individuals. Libraries were prepared by immunoSEQ multiplex PCR; TCRdb keeps only in-frame clonotypes and omits some of them. The table shows some 1.5 million clones, with 95% to 99% occurring only once. Sequencing used naive CD4+ T cells sorted from blood. All receptors come from a man aged 30 to 45 in good health. Each CDR3 is given with its conserved first and last residue. The order of the fields is CDR3 protein, CDR3 DNA, J gene, V gene, D gene, clone size. The D gene is left open where the match is weak. Clone size is given for some rows only: seen once, a few or many times, or a class if the clone is expanded.

CDR3aa: CASSYAGDRGDYGYTF; CDR3nt: TGTGCCAGCAGTTACGCTGGGGACAGGGGAGACTATGGCTACACCTTC; j_gene: TRBJ1-2; v_gene: TRBV6-5; d_gene: TRBD1; abundance: .
CDR3aa: CASSLVCVGF; CDR3nt: TGCGCCAGCAGCTTGGTGTGTGTTGGGTTC; j_gene: TRBJ2-7; v_gene: TRBV5-1; d_gene: .; abundance: .
CDR3aa: CASSQTLGYEQYF; CDR3nt: TGTGCCAGCAGCCAAACCCTGGGCTACGAGCAGTACTTC; j_gene: TRBJ2-7; v_gene: TRBV5-5; d_gene: .; abundance: .
CDR3aa: CASSLAPGAGSGAFF; CDR3nt: TGTGCCAGCAGCTTGGCCCCGGGAGCGGGGTCGGGAGCTTTCTTT; j_gene: TRBJ1-1; v_gene: TRBV5-4; d_gene: .; abundance: .
CDR3aa: CASSLEGTGIEQFF; CDR3nt: TGCGCCAGCAGCTTGGAAGGGACAGGGATTGAGCAGTTCTTC; j_gene: TRBJ2-1; v_gene: TRBV5-1; d_gene: TRBD1; abundance: .
CDR3aa: CASSPTGAGNYEQYF; CDR3nt: TGTGCCAGCAGCCCTACAGGGGCGGGAAACTACGAGCAGTACTTC; j_gene: TRBJ2-7; v_gene: TRBV9; d_gene: .; abundance: .
CDR3aa: CASTITGGAGYTF; CDR3nt: TGTGCCAGTACTATCACAGGGGGCGCTGGCTACACCTTC; j_gene: TRBJ1-2; v_gene: TRBV19; d_gene: TRBD1; abundance: .
CDR3aa: CASSPRILAVNEQFF; CDR3nt: TGTGCCAGCAGCCCCCGGATCCTAGCGGTCAATGAGCAGTTCTTC; j_gene: TRBJ2-1; v_gene: TRBV9; d_gene: TRBD2; abundance: .
CDR3aa: CASSPTQGGPKYF; CDR3nt: TGTGCCAGCAGCCCCACACAGGGGGGGCCGAAGTACTTC; j_gene: TRBJ2-7; v_gene: TRBV11-3; d_gene: .; abundance: .
CDR3aa: CASSPPGTGGGTQYF; CDR3nt: TGTGCCAGCAGCCCGCCCGGGACAGGGGGGGGGACCCAGTACTTC; j_gene: TRBJ2-5; v_gene: TRBV28; d_gene: TRBD1; abundance: once
CDR3aa: CASSLAGGNSPYEQYF; CDR3nt: TGTGCCAGCAGCTTAGCCGGTGGGAATTCCCCCTACGAGCAGTACTTC; j_gene: TRBJ2-7; v_gene: TRBV7-9; d_gene: .; abundance: once
CDR3aa: CASNRGLGYEQYF; CDR3nt: TGTGCCAGCAACAGGGGGCTCGGCTACGAGCAGTACTTC; j_gene: TRBJ2-7; v_gene: TRBV28; d_gene: TRBD1; abundance: .
CDR3aa: CASSIQGATNEKLFF; CDR3nt: TGTGCCAGTAGTATCCAGGGGGCAACTAATGAAAAACTGTTTTTT; j_gene: TRBJ1-4; v_gene: TRBV19; d_gene: TRBD1; abundance: .
CDR3aa: CASSLGGIMAETQYF; CDR3nt: TGTGCCAGCAGCTTGGGCGGGATAATGGCAGAGACCCAGTACTTC; j_gene: TRBJ2-5; v_gene: TRBV7-6; d_gene: .; abundance: .
CDR3aa: CASGTGAAEAFF; CDR3nt: TGTGCCAGCGGTACAGGGGCCGCTGAAGCTTTCTTT; j_gene: TRBJ1-1; v_gene: TRBV6-6; d_gene: TRBD1; abundance: .
CDR3aa: CASSPPQSAYTDTQYF; CDR3nt: TGTGCCAGCTCACCACCCCAGTCGGCCTACACAGATACGCAGTATTTT; j_gene: TRBJ2-3; v_gene: TRBV18; d_gene: .; abundance: .
CDR3aa: CASSVKGRDTEAFF; CDR3nt: TGTGCCAGCAGCGTAAAGGGAAGGGACACTGAAGCTTTCTTT; j_gene: TRBJ1-1; v_gene: TRBV9; d_gene: .; abundance: .
CDR3aa: CASSQVHRGQNYNEQFF; CDR3nt: TGTGCCAGCAGCCAAGTACACCGAGGACAGAACTACAATGAGCAGTTCTTC; j_gene: TRBJ2-1; v_gene: TRBV14; d_gene: .; abundance: .
CDR3aa: CASSSGTVYEQYF; CDR3nt: TGTGCCAGCAGCTCCGGGACAGTTTACGAGCAGTACTTC; j_gene: TRBJ2-7; v_gene: TRBV5-4; d_gene: TRBD1; abundance: .
CDR3aa: CASSLARTGLVETQYF; CDR3nt: TGTGCCAGCAGCTTAGCACGGACAGGGCTGGTAGAGACCCAGTACTTC; j_gene: TRBJ2-5; v_gene: TRBV7-6; d_gene: TRBD1; abundance: .
CDR3aa: CASSFFPGGRYYGYTF; CDR3nt: TGTGCCAGCAGCTTTTTTCCAGGGGGCAGATACTATGGCTACACCTTC; j_gene: TRBJ1-2; v_gene: TRBV7-2; d_gene: TRBD1; abundance: .
CDR3aa: CASSLDRISNQPQHF; CDR3nt: TGTGCCAGCAGCCTAGACAGGATAAGCAATCAGCCCCAGCATTTT; j_gene: TRBJ1-5; v_gene: TRBV6-5; d_gene: .; abundance: .
CDR3aa: CASSESRGAYNEQFF; CDR3nt: TGTGCCAGCAGTGAAAGTAGGGGGGCGTACAATGAGCAGTTCTTC; j_gene: TRBJ2-1; v_gene: TRBV25-1; d_gene: .; abundance: .
CDR3aa: CASSIGTSGSVSYEQYF; CDR3nt: TGTGCCAGTAGTATAGGCACTAGCGGGAGCGTATCCTACGAGCAGTACTTC; j_gene: TRBJ2-7; v_gene: TRBV19; d_gene: TRBD2; abundance: .
CDR3aa: CASSVPGQGETQYF; CDR3nt: TGTGCCAGCAGCGTCCCGGGACAGGGAGAGACCCAGTACTTC; j_gene: TRBJ2-5; v_gene: TRBV9; d_gene: TRBD1; abundance: .
CDR3aa: CASSLGGGYEQYF; CDR3nt: TGCGCCAGCAGCTTGGGGGGAGGGTACGAGCAGTACTTC; j_gene: TRBJ2-7; v_gene: TRBV5-1; d_gene: TRBD2; abundance: .
CDR3aa: CASSWTSGGTYEQYF; CDR3nt: TGTGCCAGCAGCTGGACTAGCGGGGGGACCTACGAGCAGTACTTC; j_gene: TRBJ2-7; v_gene: TRBV2; d_gene: TRBD2; abundance: .
CDR3aa: CASSLALAGANEQFF; CDR3nt: TGCGCCAGCAGCTTGGCACTAGCGGGAGCAAATGAGCAGTTCTTC; j_gene: TRBJ2-1; v_gene: TRBV5-1; d_gene: TRBD2; abundance: once
CDR3aa: CASSLEQLTQETQYF; CDR3nt: TGTGCCAGCAGCTTAGAACAGTTAACGCAAGAGACCCAGTACTTC; j_gene: TRBJ2-5; v_gene: TRBV11-2; d_gene: .; abundance: .
CDR3aa: CASSQELDPPKAFF; CDR3nt: TGCGCCAGCAGCCAAGAATTGGACCCGCCGAAAGCTTTCTTT; j_gene: TRBJ1-1; v_gene: TRBV4-3; d_gene: .; abundance: once
CDR3aa: CASSDGGRVEKLFF; CDR3nt: TGTGCCAGCAGTGATGGGGGGCGAGTTGAAAAACTGTTTTTT; j_gene: TRBJ1-4; v_gene: TRBV27; d_gene: .; abundance: .
CDR3aa: CASSYSRDRSYGYTF; CDR3nt: TGTGCCAGCAGTTACTCGAGAGACAGGAGCTATGGCTACACCTTC; j_gene: TRBJ1-2; v_gene: TRBV6-5; d_gene: .; abundance: .
CDR3aa: CASRPWTGYQPQHF; CDR3nt: TGTGCCAGCAGACCTTGGACAGGGTATCAGCCCCAGCATTTT; j_gene: TRBJ1-5; v_gene: TRBV2; d_gene: TRBD1; abundance: .
CDR3aa: CASSVTLGNQPQHF; CDR3nt: TGCGCCAGTTCGGTCACCCTAGGCAATCAGCCCCAGCATTTT; j_gene: TRBJ1-5; v_gene: TRBV10-2; d_gene: .; abundance: .
CDR3aa: CASSGTGGGDTQYF; CDR3nt: TGTGCCAGCAGCGGCACAGGGGGCGGAGATACGCAGTATTTT; j_gene: TRBJ2-3; v_gene: TRBV5-5; d_gene: TRBD1; abundance: .
CDR3aa: CASRVGVGQPQHF; CDR3nt: TGTGCCAGCAGGGTAGGGGTCGGTCAGCCCCAGCATTTT; j_gene: TRBJ1-5; v_gene: TRBV6-5; d_gene: .; abundance: .
CDR3aa: CASSGGGARYEQFF; CDR3nt: TGTGCCAGTAGTGGCGGGGGCGCTCGTTATGAGCAGTTCTTC; j_gene: TRBJ2-1; v_gene: TRBV19; d_gene: .; abundance: .
CDR3aa: CASSDGPEADTQYF; CDR3nt: TGTGCCAGCAGCGATGGACCCGAAGCAGATACGCAGTATTTT; j_gene: TRBJ2-3; v_gene: TRBV5-6; d_gene: .; abundance: once
CDR3aa: CASSLPGVGGPYEQYF; CDR3nt: TGTGCCAGCAGCCTGCCGGGGGTGGGGGGCCCCTACGAGCAGTACTTC; j_gene: TRBJ2-7; v_gene: TRBV5-4; d_gene: .; abundance: .
CDR3aa: CASSGFTDSTDTQYF; CDR3nt: TGTGCCAGCAGCGGCTTTACAGATAGCACAGATACGCAGTATTTT; j_gene: TRBJ2-3; v_gene: TRBV9; d_gene: .; abundance: .
CDR3aa: CASSLRPAGELFF; CDR3nt: TGTGCCAGCAGCTTACGTCCGGCCGGGGAGCTGTTTTTT; j_gene: TRBJ2-2; v_gene: TRBV13; d_gene: .; abundance: .
CDR3aa: CASNTGTISYEQYF; CDR3nt: TGTGCCAGCAATACGGGTACAATCTCCTACGAGCAGTACTTC; j_gene: TRBJ2-7; v_gene: TRBV6-1; d_gene: .; abundance: .
CDR3aa: CASSYLYTDTQYF; CDR3nt: TGTGCCAGCAGCTACCTGTACACAGATACGCAGTATTTT; j_gene: TRBJ2-3; v_gene: TRBV7-9; d_gene: .; abundance: .
CDR3aa: CASSTTGRATEAFF; CDR3nt: TGTGCCAGTAGTACGACGGGCAGGGCCACTGAAGCTTTCTTT; j_gene: TRBJ1-1; v_gene: TRBV19; d_gene: .; abundance: .
CDR3aa: CASSLDPPPPNEQFF; CDR3nt: TGTGCCAGCAGCTTGGACCCCCCACCCCCTAATGAGCAGTTCTTC; j_gene: TRBJ2-1; v_gene: TRBV5-4; d_gene: .; abundance: once